The present T cell receptor beta chain was sequenced within a study of spatial heterogeneity in lung cancer. Study at large: Samples were donated by 72 untreated early-stage non-small cell lung cancer patients. Raw sequencing reads included, on average, more than 8.5 appearances of each unique TCR and UMI combination. The follow-up PBMC samples were sequenced whenever they were available. The median time to follow-up was about two years after resection.

This clonotype was seen repeatedly, ten times or more. Its antigen is not identified. The time point denotes: blood at routine non-recurrence follow-up after resection. MiXCR was run by TCRdb on the 5' RACE reads, yielding one entry per CDR3 protein. Among 39,000 or so distinct CDR3 sequences listed, roughly 10% were seen once. Whole-study results and caveats: Follow-up blood showed ubiquitous expanded tumor TCRs less than blood at resection did.

This sequence was found in a female donor with early-stage non-small cell lung cancer. Sequencing was performed on PBMCs, taken at follow-up.

The CDR3 here is CASSLGFSDTQYF. CDR3 nucleotides: TGCGCCAGCAGCTTGGGATTCTCAGATACGCAGTATTTT. The rearrangement joins TRBV5-1 to TRBJ2-3; no reliable D call. Germline CDR1 reads SGHRS; CDR2 reads YFSETQ. This CDR3 region has 13 residues. Trimming removed 0 bases from V and 4 bases from J, with 6 bases in between. The complete variable domain, with remaining parts taken from reference TRBV5-1 and TRBJ2-3, reads KAGVTQTPRYLIKTRGQQVTLSCSPISGHRSVSWYQQTPGQGLQFLFEYFSETQRNKGNFPGRFSGRQFSNSRSEMNVSTLELGDSALYLCASSLGFSDTQYFGPGTRLTVL.